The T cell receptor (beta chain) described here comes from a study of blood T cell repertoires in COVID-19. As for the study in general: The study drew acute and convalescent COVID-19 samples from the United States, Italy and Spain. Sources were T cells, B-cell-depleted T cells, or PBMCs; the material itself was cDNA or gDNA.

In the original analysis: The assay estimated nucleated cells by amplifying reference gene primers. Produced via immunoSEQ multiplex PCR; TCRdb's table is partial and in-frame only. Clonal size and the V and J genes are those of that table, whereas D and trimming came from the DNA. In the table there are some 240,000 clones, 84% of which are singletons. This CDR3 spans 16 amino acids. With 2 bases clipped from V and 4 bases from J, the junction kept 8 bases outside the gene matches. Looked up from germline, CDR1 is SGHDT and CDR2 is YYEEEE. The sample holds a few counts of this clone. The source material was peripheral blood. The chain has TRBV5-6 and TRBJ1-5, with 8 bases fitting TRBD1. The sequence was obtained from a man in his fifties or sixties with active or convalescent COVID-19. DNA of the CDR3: TGTGCCAGCAGCTTTTGGGACAGGTTATTAAATCAGCCCCAGCATTTT. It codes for CASSFWDRLLNQPQHF. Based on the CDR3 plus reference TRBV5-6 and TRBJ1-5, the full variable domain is DAGVTQSPTHLIKTRGQQVTLRCSPKSGHDTVSWYQQALGQGPQFIFQYYEEEERQRGNFPDRFSGHQFPNYSSELNVNALLLGDSALYLCASSFWDRLLNQPQHFGDGTRLSIL.